These T cell receptor beta chains were read from a single sample in a study of regulatory T cells in long-lasting Graves disease. TCRdb reanalysed the multiplex PCR reads using MiXCR and keeps one entry per CDR3 protein. The table includes more than 450,000 distinct CDR3 sequences, around 11% detected once. The same sample was also used in a study of T cells in Graves' hyperthyroidism and ophthalmopathy.

Sequences were derived from peripheral blood mononuclear cells (PBMCs), sampled at new diagnosis, from a patient treated with antithyroid drugs. Receptors were obtained from a woman aged 25-40 years with Graves disease. The CDR3 runs from the conserved cysteine through the conserved F or W. The D gene is left open where the match is weak. A clone size is listed for some rows: how often the clone was seen (once, few, many), or a class if it is expanded.

v_gene,abundance,d_gene,j_gene,CDR3aa,CDR3nt
TRBV2,many,.,TRBJ1-6,CATSGSSSYNSPLHF,TGTGCCACCTCCGGGTCCAGCTCCTATAATTCACCCCTCCACTTT
TRBV30,many,.,TRBJ2-2,CAWSVRRGLELFF,TGTGCCTGGAGTGTACGGCGGGGCCTGGAGCTGTTTTTT
TRBV2,many,.,TRBJ2-5,CASSENQETQYF,TGTGCCAGCAGTGAGAACCAAGAGACCCAGTACTTC
TRBV6-5,few,TRBD2,TRBJ2-5,CASSSLLAGEETQYF,TGTGCCAGCAGTTCATTACTAGCGGGGGAAGAGACCCAGTACTTC
TRBV2,many,.,TRBJ2-5,CASTQMPGSQETQYF,TGTGCCAGCACACAGATGCCAGGGAGTCAAGAGACCCAGTACTTC
TRBV20-1,many,.,TRBJ2-1,CSARNTRGNNEQFF,TGCAGTGCTAGAAATACGCGGGGAAACAATGAGCAGTTCTTC
TRBV28,few,.,TRBJ2-1,CASSLFRPGPNNEQFF,TGTGCCAGCAGTTTATTTCGCCCGGGGCCGAACAATGAGCAGTTCTTC
TRBV6-5,.,.,TRBJ2-7,CASSSPNKGSYEQYF,TGTGCCAGCAGTTCGCCAAACAAGGGCTCCTACGAGCAGTACTTC
TRBV20-1,few,TRBD2,TRBJ2-1,CSARKREWGHNEQFF,TGCAGTGCTAGAAAGCGGGAGTGGGGACACAATGAGCAGTTCTTC
TRBV7-7,many,.,TRBJ2-5,CASSQGFLETQYF,TGTGCCAGCAGCCAGGGGTTTCTCGAGACCCAGTACTTC
TRBV12-3/TRBV12-4,many,.,TRBJ1-2,CASSLVGATNYGYTF,TGTGCCAGCAGTTTAGTAGGGGCTACGAACTATGGCTACACCTTC
TRBV7-2,many,.,TRBJ2-7,CASSFLVGEQYF,TGTGCCAGCAGCTTCTTGGTAGGTGAGCAGTACTTC
TRBV28,many,.,TRBJ1-1,CASRPGHRTEAFF,TGTGCCAGCAGGCCGGGACATCGGACTGAAGCTTTCTTT
TRBV2,many,.,TRBJ1-2,CASSERAGNYGYTF,TGTGCCAGCAGTGAACGGGCAGGAAACTATGGCTACACCTTC
TRBV11-1,many,.,TRBJ2-1,CASSAQGYNEQFF,TGTGCCAGCAGCGCACAGGGATACAATGAGCAGTTCTTC
TRBV27,many,TRBD1,TRBJ2-7,CASSLSIRGRSHEQYF,TGTGCCAGCAGTTTATCGATCAGGGGGCGAAGCCACGAGCAGTACTTC
TRBV18,many,TRBD2,TRBJ2-5,CASSPSGETQYF,TGTGCCAGCTCACCTAGCGGGGAGACCCAGTACTTC
TRBV7-6,many,.,TRBJ2-5,CASSSLAPGEQETQYF,TGTGCCAGCAGCTCCCTCGCCCCCGGGGAGCAAGAGACCCAGTACTTC
TRBV3-1,few,TRBD1,TRBJ1-2,CASSHTGEGYTF,TGTGCCAGCAGCCACACAGGGGAAGGCTACACCTTC
TRBV24-1,many,.,TRBJ1-1,CATSYQIPKAEAFF,TGTGCCACCAGTTATCAGATCCCGAAGGCTGAAGCTTTCTTT
TRBV27,many,.,TRBJ2-7,CASRPGGIGSYEQYF,TGTGCCAGCAGGCCTGGCGGGATAGGCTCCTACGAGCAGTACTTC
TRBV9,few,TRBD2,TRBJ2-3,CASSGGTSGSMADTQYF,TGTGCCAGCAGCGGAGGGACTAGCGGGAGTATGGCAGATACGCAGTATTTT
TRBV7-9,few,.,TRBJ2-2,CATEGGYTGELFF,TGTGCCACCGAGGGGGGGTACACCGGGGAGCTGTTTTTT
TRBV6-1,many,.,TRBJ1-2,CASNTETLGRRYTF,TGTGCCAGCAACACTGAGACATTGGGGAGACGCTACACCTTC
TRBV24-1,.,.,TRBJ1-2,CATSDYSYGYTF,TGTGCCACCAGTGATTACAGCTATGGCTACACCTTC
TRBV3-1,many,TRBD2,TRBJ2-3,CASSIRTSGRPSSTDTQYF,TGTGCCAGCAGCATTCGGACTAGCGGGAGGCCCTCTAGCACAGATACGCAGTATTTT
TRBV2,many,TRBD2,TRBJ2-4,CASSLAGPLGDIQYF,TGTGCCAGCTCGCTAGCGGGGCCCCTAGGTGACATTCAGTACTTC
TRBV11-1,many,.,TRBJ1-1,CASSLRRDGGQAFF,TGTGCCAGCAGCTTAAGACGGGACGGAGGCCAAGCTTTCTTT
TRBV6-1,.,.,TRBJ1-5,CASRSTVLNQPQHF,TGTGCCAGCAGATCGACAGTCCTTAATCAGCCCCAGCATTTT
TRBV2,.,.,TRBJ2-6,CASSQGRHRGANVLTF,TGTGCCAGCAGTCAGGGTCGACACAGAGGGGCCAACGTCCTGACTTTC
TRBV5-1,many,.,TRBJ2-2,CASSLFGPSNTGELFF,TGCGCCAGCAGCTTGTTCGGGCCCTCGAACACCGGGGAGCTGTTTTTT
TRBV6-5,many,TRBD1,TRBJ1-2,CASSYGQGEGYTF,TGTGCCAGCAGTTATGGGCAGGGGGAAGGCTACACCTTC
TRBV11-2,many,.,TRBJ2-1,CASSTRGGDGLAYNEQFF,TGTGCCAGCAGCACACGTGGAGGGGATGGACTGGCCTACAATGAGCAGTTCTTC
TRBV2,few,TRBD1,TRBJ2-3,CASRLIQGATDTQYF,TGTGCCAGCAGATTAATACAGGGGGCGACAGATACGCAGTATTTT
TRBV18,many,TRBD2,TRBJ2-2,CASASGSMVTGELFF,TGTGCCAGCGCCAGCGGGAGCATGGTCACCGGGGAGCTGTTTTTT
TRBV7-9,many,TRBD1,TRBJ2-1,CASSFIGDSQGHEQFF,TGTGCCAGCAGCTTCATTGGAGATTCACAGGGGCATGAGCAGTTCTTC
TRBV5-1,many,.,TRBJ1-1,CASKQGTNTEAFF,TGCGCCAGCAAGCAGGGGACGAACACTGAAGCTTTCTTT
TRBV7-8,.,.,TRBJ2-3,CASSQMGDWGTDTQYF,TGTGCCAGCAGCCAGATGGGGGATTGGGGCACAGATACGCAGTATTTT
TRBV14,.,TRBD1,TRBJ2-3,CASSHYRDRRGTDTQYF,TGTGCCAGCAGCCATTACCGGGACAGGAGGGGGACAGATACGCAGTATTTT
TRBV12-3/TRBV12-4,many,.,TRBJ2-1,CASRLTRYNEQFF,TGTGCCAGCAGGCTGACTAGATACAATGAGCAGTTCTTC
TRBV9,.,TRBD2,TRBJ2-6,CASSGAWTSGSLGANVLTF,TGTGCCAGCAGCGGAGCCTGGACTAGCGGGAGTTTGGGGGCCAACGTCCTGACTTTC
TRBV19,few,.,TRBJ2-7,CASSTPGLSTYEQYF,TGTGCCAGTAGTACCCCGGGACTTTCCACCTACGAGCAGTACTTC
TRBV7-2,.,TRBD2,TRBJ2-7,CASSPQRTSGAVRPSYEQYF,TGTGCCAGCTCACCGCAAAGGACTAGCGGGGCAGTCAGGCCCTCCTACGAGCAGTACTTC
TRBV6-1,few,.,TRBJ2-1,CASSETQQGSYNEQLF,TGTGCCAGCAGCGAGACCCAGCAAGGGTCCTACAATGAGCAGCTCTTC
TRBV29-1,many,.,TRBJ2-1,CSVDTIAENEQFF,TGCAGCGTCGACACTATAGCGGAGAATGAGCAGTTCTTC
TRBV20-1,few,.,TRBJ1-2,CSARDRRGDYGYTF,TGCAGTGCTAGAGATAGACGGGGGGACTATGGCTACACCTTC
TRBV6-1,few,.,TRBJ1-6,CASSHEPGPIPNSPLHF,TGTGCCAGCAGTCACGAACCGGGCCCTATCCCCAATTCACCCCTCCACTTT
TRBV18,many,.,TRBJ1-1,CASSPFSGNMNTEAFF,TGTGCCAGCTCACCATTCTCTGGCAACATGAACACTGAAGCTTTCTTT
TRBV3-1,many,.,TRBJ2-2,CASSQSPAGKTGELFF,TGTGCCAGCAGCCAATCCCCAGCGGGTAAAACCGGGGAGCTGTTTTTT
TRBV2,many,.,TRBJ1-2,CASSGTRGYTF,TGTGCCAGCAGTGGGACAAGAGGCTACACCTTC
TRBV27,many,.,TRBJ2-7,CASSFGTGPNEQYF,TGTGCCAGCAGTTTTGGAACAGGTCCGAACGAGCAGTACTTC
TRBV18,many,.,TRBJ2-3,CASSRDNTDTQYF,TGTGCCAGCTCACGGGACAACACAGATACGCAGTATTTT
TRBV30,many,TRBD1,TRBJ1-2,CAWSRDRAPYTF,TGTGCCTGGAGTAGGGACAGGGCCCCCTACACCTTC
TRBV7-2,many,.,TRBJ2-1,CASSRTFHNEQFF,TGTGCCAGCAGCCGGACATTCCACAATGAGCAGTTCTTC
TRBV30,many,.,TRBJ1-2,CASSAGKDSYGYTF,TGTGCCTCCTCCGCCGGGAAGGATTCCTATGGCTACACCTTC